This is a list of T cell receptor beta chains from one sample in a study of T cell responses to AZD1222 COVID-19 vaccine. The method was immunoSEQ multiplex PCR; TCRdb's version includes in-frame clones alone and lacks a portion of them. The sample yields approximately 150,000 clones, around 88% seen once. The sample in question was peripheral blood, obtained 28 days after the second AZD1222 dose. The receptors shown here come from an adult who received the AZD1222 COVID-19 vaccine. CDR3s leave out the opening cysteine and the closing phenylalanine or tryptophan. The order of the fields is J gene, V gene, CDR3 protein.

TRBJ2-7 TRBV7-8 ASSLTWYEQY
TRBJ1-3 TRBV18 ASSPLDRLRNTIY
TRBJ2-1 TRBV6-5 ASGAGGPGEQF
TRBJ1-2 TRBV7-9 ASSLAGGETRGYT
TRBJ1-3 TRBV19 ASRKGGSGNTIY
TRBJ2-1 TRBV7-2 ASSLGGPVDEQF
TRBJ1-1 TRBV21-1 ASRCSFGHETEAF
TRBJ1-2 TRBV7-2 ASSPDANYGYT
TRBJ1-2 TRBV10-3 AISESGVGYT
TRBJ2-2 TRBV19 ASSKAEFETGELF
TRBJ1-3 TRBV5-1 ASSPRWGQFSGNTIY
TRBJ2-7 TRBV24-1 ATSDFHKQGITFGQY
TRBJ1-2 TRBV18 ASSPGTDTYYT
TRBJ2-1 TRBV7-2 ASSLASLGHRGLNEQF
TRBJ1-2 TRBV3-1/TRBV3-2 ASSQEDRGLGTNYGYT
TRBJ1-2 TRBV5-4 ASSHDGQNHYGYT
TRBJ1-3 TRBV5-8 ASETVLLSGNTIY
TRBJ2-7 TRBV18 ASSRGQGESYEQY
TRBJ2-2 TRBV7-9 ASSPVEGPYTGELF